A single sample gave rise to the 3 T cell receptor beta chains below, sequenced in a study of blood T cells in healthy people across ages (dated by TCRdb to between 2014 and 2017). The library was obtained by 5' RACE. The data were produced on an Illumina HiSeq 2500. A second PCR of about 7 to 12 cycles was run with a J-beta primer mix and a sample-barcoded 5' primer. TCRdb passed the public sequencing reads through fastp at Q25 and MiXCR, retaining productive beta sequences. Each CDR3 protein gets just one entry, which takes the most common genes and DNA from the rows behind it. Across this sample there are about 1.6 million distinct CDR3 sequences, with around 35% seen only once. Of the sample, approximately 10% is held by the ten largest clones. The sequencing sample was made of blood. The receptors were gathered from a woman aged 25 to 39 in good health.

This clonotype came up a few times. The CDR3 loop is CASSWGQGGIAEAFF. In DNA, the CDR3 is TGCGCCAGCAGCTGGGGACAGGGAGGTATCGCTGAAGCTTTCTTT. The chain couples TRBV5-1 to TRBJ1-1; 9 bases agree with TRBD1. V trimming: 3 bases; J trimming: 6 bases; junction bases outside the gene matches: 9. Germline CDR1 is SGHRS and CDR2 is YFSETQ. CDR3 size: 15 residues.

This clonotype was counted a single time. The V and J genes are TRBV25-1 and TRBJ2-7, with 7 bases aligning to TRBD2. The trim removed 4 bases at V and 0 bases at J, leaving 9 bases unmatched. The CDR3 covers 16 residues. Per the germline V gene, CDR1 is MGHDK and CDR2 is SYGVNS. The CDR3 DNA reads TGTGCCAGCAGTGGGTTCAGCGGGGTAAGCTCCTACGAGCAGTACTTC. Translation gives CASSGFSGVSSYEQYF.

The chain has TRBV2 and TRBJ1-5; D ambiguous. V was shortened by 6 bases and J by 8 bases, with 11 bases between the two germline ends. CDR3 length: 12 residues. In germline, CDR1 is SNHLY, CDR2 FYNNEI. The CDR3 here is CASSSGLEPQHF. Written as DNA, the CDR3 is TGTGCCAGCAGCTCAGGTCTAGAGCCCCAGCATTTT.